This T cell receptor (beta chain) was recovered during a study of CD8+ T cells in alopecia areata (dated 2018 in TCRdb). Broadly, across the study: Treated patients were enrolled in an open-label pilot trial of oral tofacitinib, 5 to 10 mg twice daily, for moderate-to-severe alopecia areata. Tofacitinib-treated patients had biopsies at baseline and at 4 and 24 weeks of treatment, with a later scalp biopsy in several patients. The SALT score, which quantifies the percentage of affected scalp surface area, was used to measure disease severity in treated patients. Scalp clonality was compared among normal scalp (n=4), patchy alopecia areata scalp (n=8), and alopecia totalis/universalis scalp (n=8). Patients stayed on tofacitinib for 6 to 18 months and then had 6 months of follow-up off drug so that delayed response and recurrence could be assessed. To study T cell clonal expansion in alopecia areata, the researchers applied high-throughput TCRbeta sequencing to both the C3H/HeJ mouse model and human patients. TCRbeta CDR3 regions were amplified by immunoSEQ multiplex PCR using 35 Vbeta forward and 13 Jbeta reverse primers. RNA was obtained with the PAXgene miRNA kit for fixed scalp, the miRNeasy kit for PBMCs, and the RNeasy kit for mouse skin. On the human side, TCRbeta sequencing was run on scalp tissue and on sorted CD4+ and CD8+ peripheral blood T cells from healthy controls and from alopecia areata patients with either patchy or totalis/universalis disease.

The library came from the immunoSEQ multiplex PCR assay. RNA was extracted from all samples and reverse transcribed into cDNA as template for TCR sequencing. First-strand cDNA was synthesized using SuperScript III with a 2:1 mix of oligo-dT and random hexamers. Amplification bias was assessed with a synthetic immune receptor repertoire, and residual bias was removed computationally. The study's own analysis went as follows. After raw reads were preprocessed to remove errors, the CDR3 was defined following IMGT conventions as running from the conserved cysteine to phenylalanine. Clonality was computed by normalizing Shannon entropy by log2 of the number of productive unique TCRs and subtracting the result from 1. CD4 or CD8 identity of scalp clones was inferred by cross-referencing scalp TCRbeta sequences with sorted blood CD4 and CD8 repertoires. TCRdb's version of the immuneACCESS table is confined to in-frame rearrangements and falls short of the full clone set. An unresolved V gene accounts for under half of the shortfall where checked; the remainder is of unknown origin. From that table come the V and J calls and clone size; the DNA was used to work out D and trimming. For this sample the table gives 200,000 to 250,000 clones, of which around two fifths were detected only once. Almost 0.5% of the sample comes from the top ten.

Study-wide conclusions, independent of this receptor: Because the treated cohort was small and had only one nonresponder, larger studies are needed to examine links between baseline CD8+ expansion and response. Higher clonality and more expanded CD8+ clones were observed in lesional scalp than in normal scalp, particularly in alopecia totalis/universalis, a finding suggestive of antigenic drive. With tofacitinib, both scalp clonality and the number of expanded CD8+ clones among the top 100 scalp clones went down significantly. Shared TCR sequences between patients were less evident than in mice, which may be partly attributable to HLA diversity in the patient population. Resident alphabeta T cells in normal human skin are also sequenced, complicating scalp TCR repertoire analysis, unlike mouse skin dominated by gammadelta T cells. Many expanded lesional clones were found to persist in scalp and blood during tofacitinib treatment, and relapse after treatment cessation may be partly explained by this persistence.

This sample's treatment or condition label indicates: oral pan-JAK inhibitor, 5-10 mg twice daily. From alopecia areata patients, peripheral blood was collected along with lesional scalp punch biopsies. After PBMCs were isolated by density centrifugation and stained for CD3, CD4 and CD8, a FACSAria was used to sort CD4+ and CD8+ T cells. Concerning this clone: No cognate antigen has been identified for it. Nothing much larger sits one base from this clone, and base qualities are not available.

Trimming costs V 4 bases and J 10 bases, and their ends lie 22 bases apart. Measured from the cysteine to the phenylalanine, the CDR3 is 15 residues long. Here the CDR3 DNA is all that survives: 45 bases in frame from base 1. The germline V gene provides CDR1 SNHLY and CDR2 FYNNEI. The origin of this receptor is a human donor with alopecia areata. The rearranged segments are TRBV2 and TRBJ1-1; 6 matching bases give a weak D call of TRBD1. This specimen consisted of CD4+ T cells sorted from blood, obtained around week 34, from a patient treated with tofacitinib. The CDR3 amino acid sequence is: CASSGPQGNHPSAFF. The DNA reads TGTGCCAGCAGTGGGCCACAGGGTAACCACCCCTCAGCTTTCTTT.